These T cell receptor beta chains were read from a single sample in a study of regulatory T cells in long-lasting Graves disease. TCRdb re-called the multiplex PCR reads through MiXCR, storing one row per CDR3 protein. Of approximately 690,000 distinct CDR3 sequences listed, approximately 31% were seen once; the top ten hold under 55%. This sample comprised peripheral blood mononuclear cells (PBMCs), obtained when the disease was refractory, from a patient treated with antithyroid drugs. The receptors were sampled from a female donor with Graves disease. CDR3s include the opening cysteine and the closing phenylalanine or tryptophan. Fields, in order: V gene, D gene, J gene, clone size, CDR3 DNA, CDR3 protein. The D gene is left open where the match is weak. Not every row has a clone size; where given, it reads once, few, many or a size class.

TRBV2	TRBD1	TRBJ1-1	many	TGTGCCAGCAGTCCCCAGGGGGCGAGGACTGAAGCTTTCTTT	CASSPQGARTEAFF
TRBV5-1	-	TRBJ2-7	once	TGCGCCAGCAGCTTGGAAACGGGGCCGACCTACGAGCGGTACTTC	CASSLETGPTYERYF
TRBV4-1	-	TRBJ1-1	-	TGCGCCAGCAGCCAACAGCATCGACAGGACACTGAAGCTTTCTTT	CASSQQHRQDTEAFF
TRBV6-5	-	TRBJ2-7	few	TGTGCCAGCAGTTACTCAAGGGTCTCCTACGAGCAGTACTTC	CASSYSRVSYEQYF
TRBV5-5	-	TRBJ1-2	-	TGTGCCAGCAGCTTACAAACAGGGATGAACTATGGCTACACCTTC	CASSLQTGMNYGYTF
TRBV7-9	-	TRBJ1-1	-	TGTGCCAGCAGCCCGGTCCGGCCCGGTGAAGCTTTCTTT	CASSPVRPGEAFF
TRBV7-8	TRBD1	TRBJ1-1	many	TGTGCCAGCAGCCCACAGGGGCATGAAGCTTTCTTT	CASSPQGHEAFF
TRBV29-1	TRBD1	TRBJ1-2	once	TGCAGCGTTGTTTTAATGACAGGGACACCTGGAGTAGCTAACTATGGCTACACCTTC	CSVVLMTGTPGVANYGYTF
TRBV25-1	TRBD1	TRBJ1-1	-	TGTGCCAGCAGTGACCAGACAGGGCCCAACACTGAAGCTTTCTTT	CASSDQTGPNTEAFF
TRBV7-9	TRBD1	TRBJ1-4	few	TGTGCCAGCAGCTCATCCAGGGGGCGCGGTGAAAAACTGTTTTTT	CASSSSRGRGEKLFF
TRBV5-1	TRBD1	TRBJ2-2	-	TGCGCCAGCAGCACCGGACAGGGGATCACCGGGGAGCTGTTTTTT	CASSTGQGITGELFF
TRBV6-2/TRBV6-3	-	TRBJ1-1	few	TGTGCCAGCAGTTACGCGGGACCCCAGGGGATGAACACTGAAGCTTTCTTT	CASSYAGPQGMNTEAFF
TRBV29-1	-	TRBJ1-1	once	TGCAGCGATCTAGGGGGAATGAACACTGAAGCTTTCTTT	CSDLGGMNTEAFF
TRBV15	-	TRBJ1-2	-	TGTGCCACCAGCGCCGGGGGGAGTTACTATGGCTACACCTTC	CATSAGGSYYGYTF
TRBV12-3/TRBV12-4	-	TRBJ1-4	many	TGTGCCAGCAGTTTAGCGGGGCTACGTAGTCGAACTAATGAAAAACTGTTTTTT	CASSLAGLRSRTNEKLFF
TRBV20-1	-	TRBJ1-2	-	TGCAGTGCTTGGACCCCCGAGGGTTATGGCTACACCTTC	CSAWTPEGYGYTF
TRBV30	TRBD1	TRBJ2-5	-	TGTGCCTGGAGGGGGGACAGGGGAATGGAGACCCAGTACTTC	CAWRGDRGMETQYF
TRBV5-6	-	TRBJ2-5	few	TGTGCCAGCAGCTTGGTGGGAATACAAGAGACCCAGTACTTC	CASSLVGIQETQYF
TRBV13	-	TRBJ2-7	few	TGTGCCAGCAGCTTCCTACTAGGGGCCTCCTACGAGCAGTACTTC	CASSFLLGASYEQYF
TRBV10-3	TRBD1	TRBJ1-2	few	TGTGCCATCAGTGAATCAGGGGGGGCTAACTATGGCTACACCTTC	CAISESGGANYGYTF
TRBV20-1	-	TRBJ1-5	many	TGCAGTGCTGGGGGTAAGGGCAATCAGCCCCAGCATTTT	CSAGGKGNQPQHF
TRBV11-2	-	TRBJ2-7	few	TGTGCCAGCAGCCGGGACTCGCCAAGAAAGGGCGAGCAGTACTTC	CASSRDSPRKGEQYF
TRBV12-5	-	TRBJ2-2	few	TGTGCTAGTGGTTTTCCAAACACCGGGGAGCTGTTTTTT	CASGFPNTGELFF
TRBV6-1	-	TRBJ2-2	-	TGTGCCAGCAGTGAAGCTTCGGTGGCCGGGGAGCTGTTTTTT	CASSEASVAGELFF
TRBV9	TRBD1	TRBJ1-2	-	TGTGCCAGCAGCGTAGGAGACTATGAGACAGGGGACGAGGGCTACACCTTC	CASSVGDYETGDEGYTF
TRBV2	-	TRBJ1-2	few	TGTGCCAGCAGTGAAGCAAGCCGGTCCTATGGCTACACCTTC	CASSEASRSYGYTF
TRBV5-1	TRBD1	TRBJ1-1	few	TGCGCCAGCAGCCGAACGACAGGGATCAACACTGAAGCTTTCTTT	CASSRTTGINTEAFF
TRBV12-3/TRBV12-4	-	TRBJ2-6	-	TGTGCCAGCAGTTTTTCCCTCTCTGGGACCAACGTCCTGACTTTC	CASSFSLSGTNVLTF
TRBV12-3/TRBV12-4	TRBD1	TRBJ2-1	few	TGTGCCAGCAGCCCTAGACAGGGTGGGACATACAATGAGCAGTTCTTC	CASSPRQGGTYNEQFF
TRBV5-5	TRBD1	TRBJ2-7	many	TGTGCCAGCAGCTACGGGACAGTCGAGCAGTACTTC	CASSYGTVEQYF
TRBV2	TRBD1	TRBJ1-1	many	TGTGCCAGCATGGGGGGGCAGGGGGCACCTGAAGCTTTCTTT	CASMGGQGAPEAFF
TRBV5-1	-	TRBJ2-7	-	TGCGCCAGCAGCGGGGGAGCTAGTGCCCACGAGCAGTACTTC	CASSGGASAHEQYF